Listed here are 26 T cell receptor beta chains from one sample, sequenced in a study of a mutant IDH1 vaccine in newly diagnosed glioma. Generated by immunoSEQ multiplex PCR, the TCRdb table keeps only in-frame clones and is missing some. The sample holds tens of thousands of clones; 81% are singletons and the top ten take around 4.5%. The time point is: week 35, safety follow-up. The content of each vaccine dose was 300 ug of mutant IDH1 20-mer peptide, and topical imiquimod accompanied it. Their target antigens are unknown. The sequencing used PBMCs, collected from a glioma patient whose treatment included an IDH1 peptide vaccine. Every receptor here comes from a woman in her 40s with glioma. Some clones in this sample may be carry-over from other donors' samples.

V is TRBV15 and J is TRBJ1-2; possibly TRBD1 for D (6 bases). The V end lost 0 bases, the J end lost 5 bases, and 13 bases lay between the germline ends. CDR3 size: 15 residues. Germline assignment: CDR1 LNHNV and CDR2 YYDKDF (reference sequence). CDR3 nucleotide sequence: TGTGCCACCAGCAGAGATCGCAGGGGACTATATGGCTACACCTTC. Translated, it gives CATSRDRRGLYGYTF.

The chain combines TRBV2 with TRBJ2-5; TRBD1 agrees at 10 bases. The junction had 4 bases not matched to a gene; V was cut back by 6 bases and J by 0 bases. The germline V gene has CDR1 SNHLY and CDR2 FYNNEI. This CDR3 has 15 amino acids. The chain's CDR3 is CASRPGQGNQETQYF. Written as DNA, the CDR3 is TGTGCCAGCAGGCCGGGACAGGGGAACCAAGAGACCCAGTACTTC.

A few counts support this clone. The V and J genes are TRBV19 and TRBJ1-2; D not certain. Germline assignment: CDR1 LNHDA and CDR2 SQIVND (reference sequence). The V end lost 6 bases, the J end lost 5 bases, and 13 bases lay between the germline ends. The CDR3 extends over 13 amino acids. Here the CDR3 reads CASSPQNKYGYTF. In DNA form, the CDR3 reads TGTGCCAGTAGCCCCCAGAATAAGTATGGCTACACCTTC.

The genes are TRBV7-9 and TRBJ2-5; 10 nucleotides align to TRBD2. V lost 5 bases to trimming and J lost 4 bases; unmatched junction nucleotides: 16. Germline assignment: CDR1 SEHNR and CDR2 FQNEAQ (reference sequence). There are 18 residues in the CDR3. CDR3 DNA: TGTGCCAGCAGCCCATGGACTAGCGGATTGAGTGTGGGAGAGACCCAGTACTTC. Its protein product is CASSPWTSGLSVGETQYF.

The CDR3 reads CASSQESSGRAIQETQYF. The CDR3 nucleotides read TGTGCCAGCAGCCAAGAAAGCAGCGGGAGGGCCATCCAAGAGACCCAGTACTTC. The chain combines TRBV4-2 with TRBJ2-5; 10 bases are shared with TRBD2. The CDR3 loop spans 18 amino acids. V gave up 0 bases and J gave up 1 base; unmatched junction bases: 8. CDR1 and CDR2 (germline): LGHNA, YNFKEQ.

In its sample, this clone was seen a few times. The chain is built from TRBV7-2 and TRBJ2-5; no reliable D call. This CDR3 has 14 amino acids. CDR1 is SGHTA and CDR2 is FQGNSA in the germline V gene. The V end lost 3 bases, the J end lost 4 bases, and 12 bases lay between the germline ends. CDR3 in DNA: TGTGCCAGCAGCTTTAGGCGAACGGGAGAGACCCAGTACTTC. Translated: CASSFRRTGETQYF.

The rearrangement uses TRBV7-8 and TRBJ1-6, with 7 nucleotides matching TRBD1. The CDR3 covers 13 residues. The V segment lost 4 bases and the J segment 10 bases; nucleotides outside the gene matches: 4. Looked up from germline, CDR1 is SGHVS and CDR2 is FQNEAQ. As DNA, the CDR3 is TGTGCCAGCAGCTCGGACAGGTGGTCACCCCTCCACTTT. Translating gives CASSSDRWSPLHF.

The chain recombines TRBV28 with TRBJ1-1, with TRBD1 matching 7 bases. The CDR3 covers 13 residues. The V segment lost 4 bases and the J segment 7 bases; nucleotides outside the gene matches: 6. Looked up from germline, CDR1 is MDHEN and CDR2 is SYDVKM. Written as DNA, the CDR3 is TGTGCCAGCAGTTCAGCGACAGGGTATGAAGCTTTCTTT. Translated, it gives CASSSATGYEAFF.

The V and J genes are TRBV2 and TRBJ1-2, with D possibly matching TRBD1 (6 bases). This CDR3 comprises 14 residues. Trimming pared 7 bases from V and 3 bases from J, leaving 15 bases between. The germline V gene has CDR1 SNHLY and CDR2 FYNNEI. CDR3 nucleotides: TGTGCCAGCAAGGAAGGGGGGCTTGACTATGGCTACACCTTC. Amino acids: CASKEGGLDYGYTF.

CDR3 bases: TGTGCCAGCAGTCCAGCCTACAGGGAAGAGACCCAGTACTTC. Its protein product is CASSPAYREETQYF. The chain uses TRBV28 and TRBJ2-5; tentative D call: TRBD1 (6 bases). CDR1 and CDR2 (germline): MDHEN, SYDVKM. The CDR3 has 14 residues. V dropped 5 bases and J dropped 3 bases, with 13 bases sitting between them.

The chain employs TRBV7-8 and TRBJ1-1; no clear D gene. The germline V gene encodes CDR1 SGHVS and CDR2 FQNEAQ. The V end was cut by 0 bases, the J end by 0 bases, with 11 bases between. The CDR3 sequence is 16 residues long. This CDR3 is CASSLAVVGMNTEAFF. CDR3 nucleotide sequence: TGTGCCAGCAGCTTAGCTGTCGTTGGAATGAACACTGAAGCTTTCTTT.

This chain joins TRBV18 and TRBJ2-7; 9 bases map to TRBD1. CDR1 and CDR2 from the germline V gene are KGHSH and LQKENI. There are 15 residues in the CDR3. V was pared by 3 bases and J by 5 bases, with 8 bases of the junction left unmatched. The CDR3 sequence: CASSPVPDRGDEQYF. The CDR3 coding sequence is TGTGCCAGCTCACCGGTACCGGACAGGGGAGACGAGCAGTACTTC.

Only one count was recorded for this clone. This sequence joins TRBV5-1 and TRBJ2-1; D ambiguous. CDR1 is SGHRS, CDR2 YFSETQ, per germline. This CDR3 region has 16 residues. Trimming shortened V by 4 bases and J by 5 bases, and 19 bases separated the two germline ends. The CDR3 DNA reads TGCGCCAGCAGCCCGGTCGAGGCATACCCAAACAATGAGCAGTTCTTC. Encoded protein: CASSPVEAYPNNEQFF.

This sequence joins TRBV5-6 and TRBJ2-7; possibly TRBD1 for D (6 bases). The CDR3 extends over 14 amino acids. V lost 1 base and J 0 bases, leaving 8 bases between the germline ends. Germline-derived CDR1 and CDR2 are SGHDT and YYEEEE. The CDR3 sequence: CASSLRQVSYEQYF. CDR3 bases: TGTGCCAGCAGCTTGCGACAGGTCTCCTACGAGCAGTACTTC.

The J gene is TRBJ2-7, the V gene TRBV6-5; D ambiguous. In germline, CDR1 is MNHEY, CDR2 SVGAGI. The V and J ends lost 3 bases and 2 bases respectively, with 11 bases between them. This CDR3 is 14 amino acids long. CDR3 DNA: TGTGCCAGCAGTTATTCCAGGCCACCCTACGAGCAGTACTTC. Amino acids: CASSYSRPPYEQYF.

The rearrangement links TRBV5-1 to TRBJ2-1; D possibly corresponds to TRBD2 (6 bases). The CDR3 runs 16 residues. The ends were cut back, 0 bases at V and 8 bases at J, with 18 bases in the middle. Germline loops: CDR1 SGHRS, CDR2 YFSETQ. The CDR3 region is CASSLESLANLDEQFF. The CDR3 DNA follows: TGCGCCAGCAGCTTGGAATCGCTAGCGAACTTAGATGAGCAGTTCTTC.

This clone was seen once. The chain employs TRBV19 and TRBJ1-5, with D maybe TRBD1 (5 bases). The V end lost 6 bases, the J end lost 5 bases, and 29 bases lay between the germline ends. Germline CDR1 and CDR2: LNHDA and SQIVND (reference sequence). This CDR3 has 19 amino acids. The CDR3 reads CASRSPKGEPTSDDQPQHF. The CDR3 DNA is TGTGCCAGTAGGAGCCCCAAAGGGGAACCCACGTCCGACGATCAGCCCCAGCATTTT.

This clone was counted once. DNA for the CDR3: TGTGCCATCAGTGACACGGTGGGGGGGAGGGACATTCAGTACTTC. Its translation: CAISDTVGGRDIQYF. V gene TRBV10-3 combines with J gene TRBJ2-4, with 7 bases lining up with TRBD2. CDR3 length equals 15 residues. Germline-derived CDR1 and CDR2 are ENHRY and SYGVKD. The V gene end was trimmed by 3 bases and the J gene end by 8 bases; junction bases not matched to a gene: 10.

This rearrangement joins TRBV19 to TRBJ1-2, with D possibly matching TRBD1 (6 bases). CDR1 is LNHDA, CDR2 SQIVND, per germline (reference sequence). The CDR3 has 17 amino acids. V shed 3 bases and J shed 8 bases, with 25 bases lying between them. CDR3 sequence (DNA): TGTGCCAGTAGTATGAGTCTGCCTACGGGGGCGCAAGGGGGCTACACCTTC. Protein product: CASSMSLPTGAQGGYTF.

Comment on this clone: Distinct nucleotide sequences in the sample also encode this CDR3. The chain couples TRBV7-2 to TRBJ1-2; D gene unclear. V lost 2 bases to trimming and J lost 5 bases, with 9 bases between them. The germline CDR1 and CDR2 sequences are SGHTA and FQGNSA. The CDR3 has 13 amino acids. This CDR3 reads CASSLSSYYGYTF. Here the CDR3 DNA reads TGTGCCAGCAGCTTATCCAGTTATTATGGCTACACCTTC. Full variable domain (missing parts from reference TRBV7-2 and TRBJ1-2): GAGVSQSPSNKVTEKGKDVELRCDPISGHTALYWYRQSLGQGLEFLIYFQGNSAPDKSGLPSDRFSAERTGGSVSTLTIQRTQQEDSAVYLCASSLSSYYGYTFGSGTRLTVV.

The chain joins TRBV9 to TRBJ2-1; 13 bases match TRBD2. Germline V lookup: CDR1 SGDLS, CDR2 YYNGEE. V dropped 7 bases and J dropped 7; count of bases not matched to a gene: 5. This CDR3 contains 14 residues. DNA for the CDR3: TGTGCCAGCGGAACTAGCGGGGGGGCGAATGAGCAGTTCTTC. This sequence encodes CASGTSGGANEQFF.

The chain links TRBV29-1 to TRBJ2-1; possibly TRBD2 for D (5 bases). Germline V gene data show CDR1 as SQVTM and CDR2 as ANQGSEA. This CDR3 comprises 13 residues. The CDR3 sequence: CSLSRYSGNEQFF. The CDR3 nucleotides are TGCTCCCTTTCACGGTACTCGGGGAATGAGCAGTTCTTC.

The gene calls are TRBV5-4 and TRBJ2-7, with D possibly TRBD1 on 6 matching bases. The germline gives CDR1 SGHNT, CDR2 YYREEE (reference sequence). V was cut by 4 bases and J by 2 bases, with 13 bases left in between. The CDR3 covers 14 residues. CDR3 nucleotides: TGTGCCAGCAGCCCGGGCAGGGGAACCTACGAGCAGTACTTC. Encoded protein: CASSPGRGTYEQYF.

The chain couples TRBV27 to TRBJ2-2; TRBD1 aligns across 7 bases. The trim removed 6 bases at V and 5 bases at J, leaving 9 bases unmatched. Germline V lookup: CDR1 MNHEY, CDR2 SMNVEV (reference sequence). The CDR3 covers 15 residues. The CDR3 DNA is TGTGCCAGCAGGGACGAAACCAGGGGGACCGGGGAGCTGTTTTTT. Encoded protein: CASRDETRGTGELFF.

In its sample, this clone was seen a few times. The J gene is TRBJ1-1, the V gene TRBV7-5. TRBV7-5 is a listed pseudogene. This CDR3 has 11 residues. The CDR3 DNA reads TGTGTCAGAAGCTTAGGGATTGGGGCTTTCTTT. Translation: CVRSLGIGAFF.

The rearrangement joins TRBV7-6 to TRBJ2-5; D is possibly TRBD2 (5 bases). Germline V gene lookup returns CDR1 SGHVS and CDR2 FNYEAQ. CDR3 length: 15 amino acids. The ends were cut back, 5 bases at V and 2 bases at J, with 15 bases in the middle. CDR3 in amino acids: CASSQRRVLQETQYF. CDR3 DNA: TGTGCCAGCAGCCAGCGGCGGGTATTACAAGAGACCCAGTACTTC.